Given below is one TCR beta chain in context. The sample is drawn from a study of shared clonotypes between healthy human individuals. The wider study: A donor's plate count was three for CD4 naive and three for CD4 memory; CD8 naive had two and CD8 memory one.

TCRdb's copy holds only in-frame clones and misses some; the assay was immunoSEQ multiplex PCR. The table includes roughly 1,800,000 clones, roughly 95% detected once. Germline-derived CDR1 and CDR2 are LGHNA and YSLEER. The CDR3 has 17 residues. Trimming took 0 bases from V and 8 from J; bases not matched to a gene: 15. The naive CD8 population came from CD45RO-negative cells selected for CCR7, without terminally differentiated effector memory CD45RA+ cells. Recent vaccinations or acute infections were absent in the healthy HIV-negative adult donors. The sequenced material came from naive CD8+ T cells sorted from blood. This sequence joins TRBV4-3 and TRBJ1-2; 7 bases are a match to TRBD1. The sequence was obtained from a man younger than 35 in good health. DNA for the CDR3: TGCGCCAGCAGCCAAGAGGAACTACAGGGGAACAAGGCGGGCTACACCTTC. Its protein product is CASSQEELQGNKAGYTF.